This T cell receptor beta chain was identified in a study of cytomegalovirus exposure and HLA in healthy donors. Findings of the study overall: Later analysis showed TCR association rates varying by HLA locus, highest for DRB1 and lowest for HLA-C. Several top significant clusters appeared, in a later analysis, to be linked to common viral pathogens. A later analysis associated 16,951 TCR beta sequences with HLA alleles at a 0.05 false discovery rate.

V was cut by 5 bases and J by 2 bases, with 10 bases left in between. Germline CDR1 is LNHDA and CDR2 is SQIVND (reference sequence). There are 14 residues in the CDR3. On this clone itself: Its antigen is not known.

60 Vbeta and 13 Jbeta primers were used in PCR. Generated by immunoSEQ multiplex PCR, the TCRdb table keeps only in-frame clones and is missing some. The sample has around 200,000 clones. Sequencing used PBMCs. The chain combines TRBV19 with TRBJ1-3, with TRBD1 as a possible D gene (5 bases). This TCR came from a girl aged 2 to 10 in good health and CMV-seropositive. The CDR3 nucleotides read TGTGCCAGTAGTGTACAGGTCCCTGGAAACACCATATATTTT. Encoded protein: CASSVQVPGNTIYF.